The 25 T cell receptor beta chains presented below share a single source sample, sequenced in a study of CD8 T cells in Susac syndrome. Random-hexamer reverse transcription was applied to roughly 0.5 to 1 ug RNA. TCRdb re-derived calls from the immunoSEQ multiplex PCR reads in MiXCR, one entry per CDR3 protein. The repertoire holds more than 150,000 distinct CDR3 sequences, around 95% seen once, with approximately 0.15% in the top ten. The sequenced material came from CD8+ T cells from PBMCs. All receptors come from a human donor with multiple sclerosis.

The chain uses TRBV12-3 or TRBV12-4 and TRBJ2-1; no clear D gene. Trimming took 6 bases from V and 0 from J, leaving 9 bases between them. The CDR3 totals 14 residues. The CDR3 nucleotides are TGTGCCAGCAGCCCCCAAAGCTCCTACAATGAGCAGTTCTTC. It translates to CASSPQSSYNEQFF.

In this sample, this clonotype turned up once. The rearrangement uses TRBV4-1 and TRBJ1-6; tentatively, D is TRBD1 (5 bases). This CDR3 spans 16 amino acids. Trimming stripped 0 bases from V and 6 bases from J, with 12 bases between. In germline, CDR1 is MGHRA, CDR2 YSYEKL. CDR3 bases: TGCGCCAGCAGCCAAGAACCGGGACCGGCTAATTCACCCCTCCACTTT. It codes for CASSQEPGPANSPLHF.

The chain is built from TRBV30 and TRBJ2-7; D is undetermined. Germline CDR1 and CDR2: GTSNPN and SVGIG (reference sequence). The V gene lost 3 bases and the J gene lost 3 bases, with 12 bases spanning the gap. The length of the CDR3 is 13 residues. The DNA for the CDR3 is TGTGCCTGGAGCCCTGGGCTCTTCTACGAGCAGTACTTC. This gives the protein CAWSPGLFYEQYF.

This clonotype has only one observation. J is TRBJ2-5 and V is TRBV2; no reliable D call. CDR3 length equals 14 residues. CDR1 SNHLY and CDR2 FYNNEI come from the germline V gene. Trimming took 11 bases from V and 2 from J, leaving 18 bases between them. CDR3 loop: CAFRTAILQETQYF. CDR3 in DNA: TGTGCCTTCAGGACCGCCATCCTTCAAGAGACCCAGTACTTC.

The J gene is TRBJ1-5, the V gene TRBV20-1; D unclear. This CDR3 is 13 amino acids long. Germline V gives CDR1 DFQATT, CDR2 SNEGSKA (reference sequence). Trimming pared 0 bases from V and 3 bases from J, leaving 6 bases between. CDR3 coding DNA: TGCAGTGCTAGAGACCTCAACAATCAGCCCCAGCATTTT. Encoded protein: CSARDLNNQPQHF.

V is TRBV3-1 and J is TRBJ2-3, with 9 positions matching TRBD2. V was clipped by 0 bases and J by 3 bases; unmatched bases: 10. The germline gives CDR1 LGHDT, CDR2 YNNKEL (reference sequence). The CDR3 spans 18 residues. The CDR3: CASSQERSSGEETDTQYF. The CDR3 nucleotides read TGTGCCAGCAGCCAAGAACGGTCTAGCGGGGAGGAAACAGATACGCAGTATTTT.

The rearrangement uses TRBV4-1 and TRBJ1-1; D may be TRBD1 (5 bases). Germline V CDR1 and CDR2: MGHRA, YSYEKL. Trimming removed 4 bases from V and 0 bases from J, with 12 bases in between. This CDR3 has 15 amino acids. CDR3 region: CASSLTTAMNTEAFF. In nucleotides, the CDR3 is TGCGCCAGCAGCCTTACGACAGCCATGAACACTGAAGCTTTCTTT.

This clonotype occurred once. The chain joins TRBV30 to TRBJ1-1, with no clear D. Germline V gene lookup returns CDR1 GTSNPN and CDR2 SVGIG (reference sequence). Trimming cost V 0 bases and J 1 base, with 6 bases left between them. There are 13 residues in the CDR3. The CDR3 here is CAWSVAENTEAFF. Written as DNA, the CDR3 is TGTGCCTGGAGTGTCGCAGAGAACACTGAAGCTTTCTTT.

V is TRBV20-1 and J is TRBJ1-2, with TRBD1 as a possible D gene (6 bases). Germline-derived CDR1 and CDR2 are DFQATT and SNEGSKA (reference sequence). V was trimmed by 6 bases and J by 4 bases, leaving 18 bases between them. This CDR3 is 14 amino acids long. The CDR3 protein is CSAPKGEDFYGYTF. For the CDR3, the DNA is TGCAGTGCCCCAAAGGGGGAGGATTTCTATGGCTACACCTTC.

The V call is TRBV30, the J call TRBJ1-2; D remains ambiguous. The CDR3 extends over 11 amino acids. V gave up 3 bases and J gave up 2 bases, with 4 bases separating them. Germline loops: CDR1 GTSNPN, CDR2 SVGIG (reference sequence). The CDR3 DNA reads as TGTGCCTGGAGCAGAAACTATGGCTACACCTTC. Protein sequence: CAWSRNYGYTF.

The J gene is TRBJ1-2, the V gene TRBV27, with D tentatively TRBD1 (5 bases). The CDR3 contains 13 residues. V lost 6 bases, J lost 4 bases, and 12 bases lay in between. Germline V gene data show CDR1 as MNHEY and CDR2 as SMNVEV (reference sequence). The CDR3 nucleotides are TGTGCCAGCAGGGCAGGGCAGCTCTATGGCTACACCTTC. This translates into CASRAGQLYGYTF.

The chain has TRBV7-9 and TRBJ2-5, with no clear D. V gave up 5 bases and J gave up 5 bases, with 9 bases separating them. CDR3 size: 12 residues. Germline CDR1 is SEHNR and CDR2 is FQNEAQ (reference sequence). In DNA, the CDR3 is TGTGCCAGCAGCCCGATCGACGAGACCCAGTACTTC. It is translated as CASSPIDETQYF.

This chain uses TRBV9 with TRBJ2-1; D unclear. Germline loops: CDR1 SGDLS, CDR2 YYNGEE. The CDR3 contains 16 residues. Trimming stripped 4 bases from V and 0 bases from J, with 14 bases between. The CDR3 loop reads CASSTPETSSYNEQFF. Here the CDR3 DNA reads TGTGCCAGCAGCACCCCGGAGACGAGCTCCTACAATGAGCAGTTCTTC.

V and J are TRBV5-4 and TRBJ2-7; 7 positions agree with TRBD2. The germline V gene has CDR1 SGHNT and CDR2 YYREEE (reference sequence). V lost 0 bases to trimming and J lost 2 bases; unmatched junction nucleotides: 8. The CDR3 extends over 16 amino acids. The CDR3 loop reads CASSLALTGGTYEQYF. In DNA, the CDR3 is TGTGCCAGCAGCTTGGCCCTTACGGGGGGAACCTACGAGCAGTACTTC.

Here the CDR3 DNA reads TGCAGGACCTGGGGTAGCGGGGATGGAAATACGCAGTATTTT. It codes for CRTWGSGDGNTQYF. The V and J genes are TRBV20-1 and TRBJ2-3; TRBD2 matches 8 bases. Germline V gene lookup returns CDR1 DFQATT and CDR2 SNEGSKA (reference sequence). There are 14 residues in the CDR3.

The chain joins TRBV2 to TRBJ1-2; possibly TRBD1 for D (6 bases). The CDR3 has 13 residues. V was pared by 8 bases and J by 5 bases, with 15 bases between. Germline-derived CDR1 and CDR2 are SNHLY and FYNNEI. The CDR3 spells CASEPGHQYGYTF. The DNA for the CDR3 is TGTGCCAGCGAGCCGGGACACCAATATGGCTACACCTTC.

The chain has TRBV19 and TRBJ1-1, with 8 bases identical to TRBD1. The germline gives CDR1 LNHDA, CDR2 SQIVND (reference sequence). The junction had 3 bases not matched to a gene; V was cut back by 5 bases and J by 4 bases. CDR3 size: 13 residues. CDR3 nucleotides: TGTGCCAGTAGTCCGGACAGGGCCACTGAAGCTTTCTTT. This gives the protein CASSPDRATEAFF.

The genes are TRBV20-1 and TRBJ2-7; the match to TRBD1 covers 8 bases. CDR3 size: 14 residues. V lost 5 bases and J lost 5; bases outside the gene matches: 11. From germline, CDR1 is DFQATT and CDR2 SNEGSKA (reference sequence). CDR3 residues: CSAFQASGGDEQYF. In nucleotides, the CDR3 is TGCAGTGCTTTCCAGGCTTCAGGGGGCGACGAGCAGTACTTC.

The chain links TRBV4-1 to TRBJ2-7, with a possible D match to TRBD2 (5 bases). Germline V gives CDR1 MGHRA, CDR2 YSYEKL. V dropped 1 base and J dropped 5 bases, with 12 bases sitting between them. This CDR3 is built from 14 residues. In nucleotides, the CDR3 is TGCGCCAGCAGCCAAGTCTTAGCCGGGAACGAGCAGTACTTC. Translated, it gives CASSQVLAGNEQYF.

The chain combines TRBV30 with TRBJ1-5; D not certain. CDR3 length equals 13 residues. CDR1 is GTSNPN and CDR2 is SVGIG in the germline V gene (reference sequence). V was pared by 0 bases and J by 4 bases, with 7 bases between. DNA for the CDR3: TGTGCCTGGAGTGTAAACAGAAATCAGCCCCAGCATTTT. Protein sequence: CAWSVNRNQPQHF.

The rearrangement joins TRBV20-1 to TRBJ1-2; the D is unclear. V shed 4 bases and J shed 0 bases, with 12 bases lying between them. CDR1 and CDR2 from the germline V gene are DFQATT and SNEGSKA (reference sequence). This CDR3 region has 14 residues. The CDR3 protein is CSAKWKGTNYGYTF. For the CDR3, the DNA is TGCAGTGCTAAGTGGAAGGGCACTAACTATGGCTACACCTTC.

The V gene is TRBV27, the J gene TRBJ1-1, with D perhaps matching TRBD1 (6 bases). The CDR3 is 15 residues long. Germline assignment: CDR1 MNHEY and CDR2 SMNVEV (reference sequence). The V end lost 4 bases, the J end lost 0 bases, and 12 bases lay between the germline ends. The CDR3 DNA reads TGTGCCAGCAGTTCAGACAGGCAGATGAACACTGAAGCTTTCTTT. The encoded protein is CASSSDRQMNTEAFF.

CDR3 protein: CASSQRTHRDNYEQYV. CDR3 nucleotide sequence: TGCGCCAGCAGTCAACGGACCCACCGGGACAACTACGAGCAGTACGTC. The gene calls are TRBV23-1 and TRBJ2-7; possible D gene TRBD1, 6 bases. Being an ORF, TRBV23-1 has a function that is uncertain. V lost 2 bases to trimming and J lost 3 bases, with 17 bases between them. The CDR3 covers 16 residues.

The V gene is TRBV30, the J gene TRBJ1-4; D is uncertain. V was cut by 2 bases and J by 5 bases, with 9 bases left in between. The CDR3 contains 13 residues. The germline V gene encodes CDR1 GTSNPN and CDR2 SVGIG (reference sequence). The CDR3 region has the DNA TGTGCCTGGAGTCAAGCCAAGAATGAAAAACTGTTTTTT. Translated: CAWSQAKNEKLFF.

CDR3 protein: CSAREVQGGEGFF. As DNA, the CDR3 is TGCAGTGCTAGAGAGGTCCAGGGCGGGGAAGGGTTCTTC. The chain carries TRBV20-1 and TRBJ2-1, with D possibly being TRBD2 (6 bases). V was clipped by 0 bases and J by 15 bases, with 18 bases between them. The CDR3 covers 13 residues. Germline V gene lookup returns CDR1 DFQATT and CDR2 SNEGSKA (reference sequence).